The rows below give T cell receptor beta chains drawn from one sample of a study of control samples from healthy donors and cancer patients. Here immunoSEQ multiplex PCR was the method, and the copy in TCRdb shows in-frame clones only, minus some. Of some 79,000 clones in the sample, approximately 84% were seen once. Specimen: blood. The origin of the receptors is a woman aged 50 to 60 in good health. CDR3s include the opening cysteine and the closing phenylalanine or tryptophan. The D gene is left open where the match is weak. Clone size appears in some rows only: once, few, many, or a class for an expanded clone.

CDR3aa | CDR3nt | v_gene | d_gene | abundance | j_gene
CASSLALWTEPEETQYF | TGTGCCAGCAGCTTAGCGCTCTGGACAGAACCAGAAGAGACCCAGTACTTC | TRBV7-2 | NA | once | TRBJ2-5
CASSSWTSGEETQYF | TGTGCCAGCAGTTCCTGGACTAGCGGGGAAGAGACCCAGTACTTC | TRBV27 | TRBD2 | few | TRBJ2-5
CASSFGAGGSSGELFF | TGCGCCAGCAGCTTCGGAGCAGGGGGAAGTTCCGGGGAGCTGTTTTTT | TRBV5-1 | TRBD1 | NA | TRBJ2-2
CASSMDRGTEAFF | TGTGCCAGTAGTATGGACAGAGGCACTGAAGCTTTCTTT | TRBV19 | NA | once | TRBJ1-1
CASSEGFANQPQHF | TGTGCCAGCAGTGAGGGGTTCGCCAATCAGCCCCAGCATTTT | TRBV6-1 | NA | NA | TRBJ1-5
CASSLPGRGGDGYTF | TGTGCCAGCAGTTTACCGGGACGGGGAGGGGATGGCTACACCTTC | TRBV5-4 | NA | NA | TRBJ1-2
CASSEASRVNYGYTF | TGTGCCAGCAGTGAAGCGTCCAGGGTCAACTATGGCTACACCTTC | TRBV6-1 | NA | NA | TRBJ1-2
CASSPRDRSNEQYF | TGTGCCAGCAGCCCCCGGGACAGGTCGAACGAGCAGTACTTC | TRBV3-1/TRBV3-2 | TRBD1 | NA | TRBJ2-7
CASSLGPRVGNTIYF | TGTGCCAGCAGTTTAGGTCCCAGGGTAGGAAACACCATATATTTT | TRBV28 | NA | NA | TRBJ1-3
CASSLVGSGELFF | TGTGCCAGCAGCTTAGTAGGTTCCGGGGAGCTGTTTTTT | TRBV7-2 | NA | few | TRBJ2-2